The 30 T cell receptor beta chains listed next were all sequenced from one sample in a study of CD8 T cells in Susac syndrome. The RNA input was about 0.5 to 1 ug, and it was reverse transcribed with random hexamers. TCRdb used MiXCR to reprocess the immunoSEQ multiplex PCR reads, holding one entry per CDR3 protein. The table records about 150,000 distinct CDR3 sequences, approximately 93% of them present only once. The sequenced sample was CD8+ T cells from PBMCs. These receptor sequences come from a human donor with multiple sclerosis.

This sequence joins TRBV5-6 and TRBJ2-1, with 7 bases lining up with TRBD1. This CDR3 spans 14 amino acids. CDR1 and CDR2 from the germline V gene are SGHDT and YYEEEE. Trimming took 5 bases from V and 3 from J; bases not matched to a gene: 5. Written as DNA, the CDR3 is TGTGCCAGCAGACCGGGACAGCTCTACAATGAGCAGTTCTTC. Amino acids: CASRPGQLYNEQFF.

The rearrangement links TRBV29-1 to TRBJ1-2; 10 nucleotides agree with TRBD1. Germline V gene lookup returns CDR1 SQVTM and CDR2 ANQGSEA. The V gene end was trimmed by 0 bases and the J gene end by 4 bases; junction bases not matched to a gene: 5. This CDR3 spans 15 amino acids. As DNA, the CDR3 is TGCAGCGTTGAAGATCGGTGGACAGGGGGCTATGGCTACACCTTC. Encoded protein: CSVEDRWTGGYGYTF. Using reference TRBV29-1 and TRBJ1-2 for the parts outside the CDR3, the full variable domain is SAVISQKPSRDICQRGTSLTIQCQVDSQVTMMFWYRQQPGQSLTLIATANQGSEATYESGFVIDKFPISRPNLTFSTLTVSNMSPEDSSIYLCSVEDRWTGGYGYTFGSGTRLTVV.

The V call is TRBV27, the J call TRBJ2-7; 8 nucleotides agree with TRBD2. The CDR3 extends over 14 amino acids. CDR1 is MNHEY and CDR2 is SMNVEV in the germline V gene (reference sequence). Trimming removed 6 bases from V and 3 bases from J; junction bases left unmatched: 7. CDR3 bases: TGTGCCAGCAGCCCGACGGGGGGGATCTACGAGCAGTACTTC. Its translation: CASSPTGGIYEQYF.

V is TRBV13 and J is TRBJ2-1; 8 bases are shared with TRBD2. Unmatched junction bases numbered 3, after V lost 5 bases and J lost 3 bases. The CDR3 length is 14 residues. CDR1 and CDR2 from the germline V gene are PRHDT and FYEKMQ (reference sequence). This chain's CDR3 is CASSPGGGYNEQFF. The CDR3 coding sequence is TGTGCCAGCAGCCCCGGGGGGGGCTACAATGAGCAGTTCTTC.

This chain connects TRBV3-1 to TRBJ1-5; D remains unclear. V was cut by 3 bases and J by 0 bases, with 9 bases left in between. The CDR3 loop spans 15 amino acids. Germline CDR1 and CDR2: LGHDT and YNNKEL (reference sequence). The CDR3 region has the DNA TGTGCCAGCAGCCAGGGTTATTATAGCAATCAGCCCCAGCATTTT. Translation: CASSQGYYSNQPQHF.

In DNA, the CDR3 is TGTGCCAGCAGCTTAGGGAGGAGTAGGACTGAAGCTTTCTTT. Translation gives CASSLGRSRTEAFF. The rearrangement uses TRBV7-8 and TRBJ1-1; D gene uncertain. The CDR3 has 14 residues. CDR1 is SGHVS, CDR2 FQNEAQ, per germline. V lost 1 base to trimming and J lost 5 bases, with 11 bases between them.

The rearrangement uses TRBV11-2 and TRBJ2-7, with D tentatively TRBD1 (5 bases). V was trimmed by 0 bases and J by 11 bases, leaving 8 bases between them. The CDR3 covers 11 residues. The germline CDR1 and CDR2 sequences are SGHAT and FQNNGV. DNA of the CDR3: TGTGCCAGCAGCTTAGAAGGCAGGGAGTACTTC. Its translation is CASSLEGREYF. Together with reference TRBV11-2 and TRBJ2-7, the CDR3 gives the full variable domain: EAGVAQSPRYKIIEKRQSVAFWCNPISGHATLYWYQQILGQGPKLLIQFQNNGVVDDSQLPKDRFSAERLKGVDSTLKIQPAKLEDSAVYLCASSLEGREYFGPGTRLTVT.

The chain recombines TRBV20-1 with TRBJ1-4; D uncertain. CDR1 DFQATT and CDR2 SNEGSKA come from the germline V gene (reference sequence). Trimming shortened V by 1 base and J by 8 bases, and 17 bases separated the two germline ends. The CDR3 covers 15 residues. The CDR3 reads CSARALGEGGEKLFF. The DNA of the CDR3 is TGCAGTGCTAGAGCACTTGGGGAGGGAGGGGAAAAACTGTTTTTT.

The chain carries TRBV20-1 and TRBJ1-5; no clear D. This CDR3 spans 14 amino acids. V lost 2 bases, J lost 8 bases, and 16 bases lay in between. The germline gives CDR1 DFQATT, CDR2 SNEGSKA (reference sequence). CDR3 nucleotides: TGCAGTGCTAGACAGTTCCCCGAGAGTGAGCCCCAGCATTTT. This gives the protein CSARQFPESEPQHF.

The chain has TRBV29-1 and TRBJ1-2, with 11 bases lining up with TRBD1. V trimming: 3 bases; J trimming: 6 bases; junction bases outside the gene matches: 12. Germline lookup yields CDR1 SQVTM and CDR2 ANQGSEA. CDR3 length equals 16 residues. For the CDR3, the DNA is TGCAGCGTTGATCCCGGACAGGGGGCATGGGGAGATGGCTACACCTTC. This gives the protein CSVDPGQGAWGDGYTF.

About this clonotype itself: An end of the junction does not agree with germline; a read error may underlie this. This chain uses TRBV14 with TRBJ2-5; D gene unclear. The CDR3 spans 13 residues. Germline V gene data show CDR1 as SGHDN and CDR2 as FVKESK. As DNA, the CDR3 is TGTGCCAGCAGCCAAGCCAGACAAGCGACCCAGTACTTC. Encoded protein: CASSQARQATQYF.

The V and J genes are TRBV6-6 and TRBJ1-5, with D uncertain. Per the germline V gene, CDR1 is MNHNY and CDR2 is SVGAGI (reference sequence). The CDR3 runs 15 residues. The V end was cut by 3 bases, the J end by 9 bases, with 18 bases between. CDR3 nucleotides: TGTGCCAGCAGTTATGGTCGGCAGATCAGTTTGCCCCAGCATTTT. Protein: CASSYGRQISLPQHF.

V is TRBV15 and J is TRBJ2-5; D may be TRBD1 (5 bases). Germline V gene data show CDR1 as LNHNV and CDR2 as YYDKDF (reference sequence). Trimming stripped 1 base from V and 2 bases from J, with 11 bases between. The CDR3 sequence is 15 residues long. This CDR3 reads CATSRGRASQETQYF. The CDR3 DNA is TGTGCCACCAGCAGAGGCAGGGCCTCACAAGAGACCCAGTACTTC.

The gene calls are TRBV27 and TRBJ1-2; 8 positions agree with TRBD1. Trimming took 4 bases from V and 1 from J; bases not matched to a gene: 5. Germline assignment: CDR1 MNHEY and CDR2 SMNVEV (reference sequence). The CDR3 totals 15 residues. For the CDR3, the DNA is TGTGCCAGCAGTTCTGGACAGGGATATAACTATGGCTACACCTTC. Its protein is CASSSGQGYNYGYTF.

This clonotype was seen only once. This CDR3 is CASSPKPASLNSPLHF. In DNA, the CDR3 is TGCGCCAGCAGCCCAAAACCTGCCTCTCTGAATTCACCCCTCCACTTT. This chain joins TRBV5-1 and TRBJ1-6; D is ambiguous. V lost 4 bases, J lost 7 bases, and 18 bases lay in between. Germline CDR1 SGHRS, CDR2 YFSETQ. The CDR3 has 16 amino acids.

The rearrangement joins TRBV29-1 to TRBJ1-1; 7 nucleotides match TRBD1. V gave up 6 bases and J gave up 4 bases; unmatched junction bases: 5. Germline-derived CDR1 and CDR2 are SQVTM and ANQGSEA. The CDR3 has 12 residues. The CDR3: CSVGGTVTEAFF. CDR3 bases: TGCAGCGTCGGAGGGACAGTCACTGAAGCTTTCTTT.

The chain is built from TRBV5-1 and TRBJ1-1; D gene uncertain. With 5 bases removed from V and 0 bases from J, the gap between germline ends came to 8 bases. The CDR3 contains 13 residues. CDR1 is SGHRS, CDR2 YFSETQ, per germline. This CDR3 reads CASRGAVNTEAFF. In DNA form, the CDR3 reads TGCGCCAGCAGGGGCGCTGTGAACACTGAAGCTTTCTTT. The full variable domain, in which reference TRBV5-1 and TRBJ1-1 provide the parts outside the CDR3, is KAGVTQTPRYLIKTRGQQVTLSCSPISGHRSVSWYQQTPGQGLQFLFEYFSETQRNKGNFPGRFSGRQFSNSRSEMNVSTLELGDSALYLCASRGAVNTEAFFGQGTRLTVV.

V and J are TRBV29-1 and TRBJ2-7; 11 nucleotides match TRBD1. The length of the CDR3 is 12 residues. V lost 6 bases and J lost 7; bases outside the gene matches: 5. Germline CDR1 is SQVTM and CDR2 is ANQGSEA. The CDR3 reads CSVGQGAREQYF. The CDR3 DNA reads TGCAGCGTCGGACAGGGGGCAAGGGAGCAGTACTTC.

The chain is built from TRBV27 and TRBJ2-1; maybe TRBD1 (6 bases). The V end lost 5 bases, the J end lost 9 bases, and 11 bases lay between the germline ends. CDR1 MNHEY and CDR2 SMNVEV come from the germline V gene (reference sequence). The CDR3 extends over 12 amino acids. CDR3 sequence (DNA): TGTGCCAGCAGTCAACAGGGTGGTGAGCAGTTCTTC. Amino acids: CASSQQGGEQFF.

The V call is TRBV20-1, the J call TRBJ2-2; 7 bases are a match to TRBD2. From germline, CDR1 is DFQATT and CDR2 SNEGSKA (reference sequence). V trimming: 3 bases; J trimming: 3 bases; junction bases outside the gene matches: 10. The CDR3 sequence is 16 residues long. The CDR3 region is CSASSSFRGDTGELFF. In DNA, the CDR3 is TGCAGTGCTAGTTCCAGTTTTCGGGGGGACACCGGGGAGCTGTTTTTT.

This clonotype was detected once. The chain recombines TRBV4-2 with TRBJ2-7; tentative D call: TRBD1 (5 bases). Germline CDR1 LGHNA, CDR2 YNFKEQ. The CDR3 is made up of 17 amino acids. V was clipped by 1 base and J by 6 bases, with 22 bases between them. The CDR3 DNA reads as TGTGCCAGCAGCCAAGTCTTTGACAGTGAAGATTTACGCGAGCAGTACTTC. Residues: CASSQVFDSEDLREQYF.

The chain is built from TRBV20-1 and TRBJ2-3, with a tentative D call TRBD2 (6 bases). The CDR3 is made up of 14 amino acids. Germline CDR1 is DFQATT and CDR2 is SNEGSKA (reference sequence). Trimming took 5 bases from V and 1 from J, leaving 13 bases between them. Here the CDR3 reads CSARSSGGTDTQYF. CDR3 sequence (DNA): TGCAGTGCTCGAAGTTCGGGGGGCACAGATACGCAGTATTTT.

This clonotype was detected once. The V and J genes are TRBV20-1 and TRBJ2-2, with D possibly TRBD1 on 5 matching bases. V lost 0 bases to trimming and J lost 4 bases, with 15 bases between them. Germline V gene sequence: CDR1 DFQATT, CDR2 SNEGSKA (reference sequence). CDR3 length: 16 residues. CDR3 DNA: TGCAGTGCTAGAGATCCCCAGGGCCTGGGCACCGGGGAGCTGTTTTTT. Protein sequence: CSARDPQGLGTGELFF.

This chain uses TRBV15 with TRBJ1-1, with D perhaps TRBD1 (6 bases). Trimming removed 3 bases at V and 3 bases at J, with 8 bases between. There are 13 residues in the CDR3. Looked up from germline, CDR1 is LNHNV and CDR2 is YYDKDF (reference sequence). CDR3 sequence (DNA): TGTGCCACCAGCAGGGCAGGGGACACTGAAGCTTTCTTT. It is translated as CATSRAGDTEAFF.

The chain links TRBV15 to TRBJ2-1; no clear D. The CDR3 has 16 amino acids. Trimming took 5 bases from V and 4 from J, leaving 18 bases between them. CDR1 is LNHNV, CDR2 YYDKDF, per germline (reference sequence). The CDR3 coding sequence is TGTGCCACCAGCCCCAAACCCCCATTGGGGTACAATGAGCAGTTCTTC. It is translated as CATSPKPPLGYNEQFF.

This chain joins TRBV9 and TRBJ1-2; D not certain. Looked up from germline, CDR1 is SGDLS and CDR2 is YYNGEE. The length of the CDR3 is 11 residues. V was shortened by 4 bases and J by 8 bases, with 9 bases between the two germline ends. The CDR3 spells CASSSRHGYTF. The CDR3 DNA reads TGTGCCAGCAGCTCAAGACACGGCTACACCTTC.

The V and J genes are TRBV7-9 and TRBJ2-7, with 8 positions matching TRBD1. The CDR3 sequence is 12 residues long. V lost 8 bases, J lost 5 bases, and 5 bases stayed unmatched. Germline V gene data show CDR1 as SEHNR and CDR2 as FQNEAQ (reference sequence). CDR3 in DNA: TGTGCCAGCCGGGACAGGTACCACGAGCAGTACTTC. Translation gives CASRDRYHEQYF.

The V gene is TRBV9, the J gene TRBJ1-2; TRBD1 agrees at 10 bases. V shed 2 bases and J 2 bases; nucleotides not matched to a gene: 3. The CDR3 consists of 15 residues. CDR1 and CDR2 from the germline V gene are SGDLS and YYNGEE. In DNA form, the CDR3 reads TGTGCCAGCAGCGTCGGGACAGGGGTCAACTATGGCTACACCTTC. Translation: CASSVGTGVNYGYTF.

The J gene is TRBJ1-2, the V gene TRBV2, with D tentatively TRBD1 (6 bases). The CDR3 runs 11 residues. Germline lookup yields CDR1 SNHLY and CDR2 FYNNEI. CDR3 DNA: TGTGCTCCGGGCGGACAGCGCCCATACACCTTC. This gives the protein CAPGGQRPYTF.

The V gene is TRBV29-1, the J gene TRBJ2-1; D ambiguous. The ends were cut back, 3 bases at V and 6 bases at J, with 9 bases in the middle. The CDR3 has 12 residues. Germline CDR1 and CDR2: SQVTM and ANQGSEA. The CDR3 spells CSVEGRFNEQFF. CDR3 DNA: TGCAGCGTTGAGGGCAGATTCAATGAGCAGTTCTTC.